The rows below give T cell receptor beta chains drawn from one sample of a study of PD-L1 blockade in urothelial cancer. Repertoires were generated with immunoSEQ multiplex PCR, while TCRdb's copy carries only in-frame clones and drops some. The repertoire holds 40,000 to 60,000 clones, with about 80% as singletons. The sequences come from PBMCs, collected around atezolizumab (anti-PD-L1) treatment. These receptors all stem from a man in his sixties or seventies with urothelial cancer. Each CDR3 is given with its conserved first and last residue. A D gene is named only where the DNA matches it firmly. Size tells how often a clone was seen (once, few, many) or the class of an expanded clone, and some rows leave it out.

abundance: -; d_gene: TRBD1; len: 14; j_gene: TRBJ2-7; v_gene: TRBV5-1; CDR3nt: TGCGCCAGCAGCGCATTACTGACAGGGGGCGAGCAGTACTTC; CDR3aa: CASSALLTGGEQYF
abundance: once; d_gene: -; len: 15; j_gene: TRBJ2-3; v_gene: TRBV11-3; CDR3nt: TGTGCCAGCAGCCAAGCGGGCTCCACCACAGATACGCAGTATTTT; CDR3aa: CASSQAGSTTDTQYF
abundance: -; d_gene: TRBD1; len: 16; j_gene: TRBJ2-7; v_gene: TRBV27; CDR3nt: TGTGCCAGCAGTTTAGCACAGGGGGCACCGTACTACGAGCAGTACTTC; CDR3aa: CASSLAQGAPYYEQYF
abundance: -; d_gene: -; len: 15; j_gene: TRBJ2-7; v_gene: TRBV28; CDR3nt: TGTGCCAGCCAGACTCTCGTAGCGGCCTCCTACGAGCAGTACTTC; CDR3aa: CASQTLVAASYEQYF
abundance: once; d_gene: -; len: 14; j_gene: TRBJ2-3; v_gene: TRBV7-2; CDR3nt: TGTGCCAGCAGCTTACTAGGGGGTATGGATACGCAGTATTTT; CDR3aa: CASSLLGGMDTQYF
abundance: -; d_gene: TRBD1; len: 14; j_gene: TRBJ1-2; v_gene: TRBV6-1; CDR3nt: TGTGCCAGCATTCTTCCCGGGACAGACTATGGCTACACCTTC; CDR3aa: CASILPGTDYGYTF
abundance: -; d_gene: -; len: 12; j_gene: TRBJ2-7; v_gene: TRBV7-3; CDR3nt: TGTGCCAGCAGCACGGGGATAACCGGGCAGTACTTC; CDR3aa: CASSTGITGQYF
abundance: -; d_gene: -; len: 13; j_gene: TRBJ2-3; v_gene: TRBV15; CDR3nt: TGTGCCACCAGCAGATCCATTACAGATACGCAGTATTTT; CDR3aa: CATSRSITDTQYF
abundance: -; d_gene: TRBD1; len: 14; j_gene: TRBJ2-7; v_gene: TRBV7-9; CDR3nt: TGTGCCAGCAGCAAACAGGGGGCGAACTACGAGCAGTACTTC; CDR3aa: CASSKQGANYEQYF
abundance: few; d_gene: -; len: 14; j_gene: TRBJ1-6; v_gene: TRBV5-5; CDR3nt: TGTGCCAGCACCGACGGGGTTTATAATTCACCCCTCCACTTT; CDR3aa: CASTDGVYNSPLHF
abundance: -; d_gene: TRBD2; len: 13; j_gene: TRBJ2-7; v_gene: TRBV10-1; CDR3nt: TGCGCCAGCAGTGAGTCTGAGCGGGAGAATGCGTACTTC; CDR3aa: CASSESERENAYF
abundance: once; d_gene: TRBD2; len: 16; j_gene: TRBJ2-2; v_gene: TRBV27; CDR3nt: TGTGCCAGCAGTTCTCCGCTAGCGGGAGTTACCGGGGAGCTGTTTTTT; CDR3aa: CASSSPLAGVTGELFF
abundance: -; d_gene: -; len: 13; j_gene: TRBJ1-5; v_gene: TRBV18; CDR3nt: TGTGCCAGCTCACCCAGGGCGGCCGGGCCCCAGCATTTT; CDR3aa: CASSPRAAGPQHF
abundance: -; d_gene: -; len: 16; j_gene: TRBJ1-5; v_gene: TRBV6-1; CDR3nt: TGTGCCAGCAGTGAAGCGCCCAGGGTGAGCAATCAGCCCCAGCATTTT; CDR3aa: CASSEAPRVSNQPQHF
abundance: -; d_gene: TRBD1; len: 18; j_gene: TRBJ2-5; v_gene: TRBV5-1; CDR3nt: TGCGCCAGCAGCCTCGAGGGACAGGGTATTGGGTACCAAGAGACCCAGTACTTC; CDR3aa: CASSLEGQGIGYQETQYF